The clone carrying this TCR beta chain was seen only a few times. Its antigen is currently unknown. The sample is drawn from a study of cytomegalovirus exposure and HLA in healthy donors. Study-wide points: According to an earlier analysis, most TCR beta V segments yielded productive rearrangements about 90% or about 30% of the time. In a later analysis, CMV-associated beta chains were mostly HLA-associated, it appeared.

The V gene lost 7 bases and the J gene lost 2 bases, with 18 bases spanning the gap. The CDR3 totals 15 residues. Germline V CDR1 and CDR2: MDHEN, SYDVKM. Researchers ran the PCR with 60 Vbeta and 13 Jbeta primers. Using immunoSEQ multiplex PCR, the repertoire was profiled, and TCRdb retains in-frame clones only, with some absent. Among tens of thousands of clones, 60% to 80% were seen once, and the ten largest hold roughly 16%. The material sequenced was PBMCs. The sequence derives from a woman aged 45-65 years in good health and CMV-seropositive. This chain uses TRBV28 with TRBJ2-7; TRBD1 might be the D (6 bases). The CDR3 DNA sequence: TGTGCCAGCAATACCCCGCGGACAGAACCCTACGAGCAGTACTTC. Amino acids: CASNTPRTEPYEQYF.